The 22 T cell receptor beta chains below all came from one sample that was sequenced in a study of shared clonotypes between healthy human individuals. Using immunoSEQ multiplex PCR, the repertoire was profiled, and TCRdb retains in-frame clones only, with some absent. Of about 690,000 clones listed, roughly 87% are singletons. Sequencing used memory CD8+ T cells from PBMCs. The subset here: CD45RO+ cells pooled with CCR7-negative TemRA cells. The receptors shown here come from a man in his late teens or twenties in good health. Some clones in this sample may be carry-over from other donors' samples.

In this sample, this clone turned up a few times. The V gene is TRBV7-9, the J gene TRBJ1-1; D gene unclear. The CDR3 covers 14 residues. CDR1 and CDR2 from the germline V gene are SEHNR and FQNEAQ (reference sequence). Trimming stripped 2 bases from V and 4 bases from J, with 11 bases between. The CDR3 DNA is TGTGCCAGCAGCTTAAATACAGAAGGCACTGAAGCTTTCTTT. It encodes CASSLNTEGTEAFF.

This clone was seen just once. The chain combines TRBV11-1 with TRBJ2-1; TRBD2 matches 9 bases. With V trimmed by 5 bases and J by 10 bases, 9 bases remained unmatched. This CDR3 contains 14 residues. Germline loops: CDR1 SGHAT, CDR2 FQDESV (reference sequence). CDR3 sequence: CASSGAGGAREQFF. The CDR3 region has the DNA TGTGCCAGCAGCGGGGCGGGAGGGGCTAGGGAGCAGTTCTTC.

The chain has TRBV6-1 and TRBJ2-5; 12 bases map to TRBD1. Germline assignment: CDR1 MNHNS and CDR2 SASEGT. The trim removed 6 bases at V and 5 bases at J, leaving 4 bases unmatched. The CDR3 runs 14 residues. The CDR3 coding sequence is TGTGCCAGCAGGGGACAGGGGGCTGGGGAGACCCAGTACTTC. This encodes CASRGQGAGETQYF.

CDR3 sequence reads: CSVDFSNEQFF. CDR3 bases: TGCAGCGTTGACTTCAGCAATGAGCAGTTCTTC. The chain recombines TRBV29-1 with TRBJ2-1; unclear D gene. The CDR3 loop spans 11 amino acids. Between the trimmed V and J ends, which lost 3 bases and 6 bases, there was a span of 6 bases. Germline V CDR1 and CDR2: SQVTM, ANQGSEA.

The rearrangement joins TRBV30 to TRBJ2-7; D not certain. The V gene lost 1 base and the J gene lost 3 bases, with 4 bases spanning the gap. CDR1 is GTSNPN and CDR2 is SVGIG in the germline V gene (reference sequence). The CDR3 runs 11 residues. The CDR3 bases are TGTGCCTGGAGTGCTTTCTACGAGCAGTACTTC. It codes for CAWSAFYEQYF.

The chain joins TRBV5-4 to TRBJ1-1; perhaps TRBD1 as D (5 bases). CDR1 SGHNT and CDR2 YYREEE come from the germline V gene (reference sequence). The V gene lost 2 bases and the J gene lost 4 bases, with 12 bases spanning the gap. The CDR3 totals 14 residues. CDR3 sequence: CASSFRGGGTEAFF. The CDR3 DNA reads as TGTGCCAGCAGCTTTCGTGGGGGAGGCACTGAAGCTTTCTTT.

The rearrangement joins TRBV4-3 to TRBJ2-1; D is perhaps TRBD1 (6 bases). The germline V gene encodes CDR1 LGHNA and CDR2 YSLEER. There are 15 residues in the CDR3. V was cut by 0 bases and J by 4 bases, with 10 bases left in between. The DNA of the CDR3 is TGCGCCAGCAGCCAAGATCGGGGACAATACAATGAGCAGTTCTTC. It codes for CASSQDRGQYNEQFF.

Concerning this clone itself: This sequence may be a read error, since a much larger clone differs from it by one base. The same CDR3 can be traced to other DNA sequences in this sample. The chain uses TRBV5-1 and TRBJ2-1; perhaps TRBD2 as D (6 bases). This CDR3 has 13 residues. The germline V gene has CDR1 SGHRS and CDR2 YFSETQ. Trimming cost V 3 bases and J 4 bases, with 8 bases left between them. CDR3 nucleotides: TGCGCCAGCAGCTCGACTAGATACAATGAGCAGTTCTTC. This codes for CASSSTRYNEQFF.

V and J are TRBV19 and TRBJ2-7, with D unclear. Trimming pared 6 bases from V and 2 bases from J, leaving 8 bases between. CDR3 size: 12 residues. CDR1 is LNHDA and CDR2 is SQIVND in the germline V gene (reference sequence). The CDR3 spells CASSGVTYEQYF. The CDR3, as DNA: TGTGCCAGTAGCGGAGTCACCTACGAGCAGTACTTC.

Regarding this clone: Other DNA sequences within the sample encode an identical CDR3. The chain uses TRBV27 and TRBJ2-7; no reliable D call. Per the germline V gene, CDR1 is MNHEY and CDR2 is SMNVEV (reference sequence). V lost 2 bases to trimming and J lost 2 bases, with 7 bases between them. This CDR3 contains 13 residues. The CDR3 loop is CASSLGETYEQYF. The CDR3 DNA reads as TGTGCCAGCAGTTTAGGGGAAACCTACGAGCAGTACTTC.

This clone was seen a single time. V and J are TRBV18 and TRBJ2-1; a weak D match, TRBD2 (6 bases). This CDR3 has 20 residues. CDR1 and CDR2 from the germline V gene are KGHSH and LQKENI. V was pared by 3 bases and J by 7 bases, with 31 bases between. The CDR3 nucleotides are TGTGCCAGCTCACCGGACCCGGGCAGACTGCTAGCGAAAGCGGGTAATGAGCAGTTCTTC. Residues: CASSPDPGRLLAKAGNEQFF.

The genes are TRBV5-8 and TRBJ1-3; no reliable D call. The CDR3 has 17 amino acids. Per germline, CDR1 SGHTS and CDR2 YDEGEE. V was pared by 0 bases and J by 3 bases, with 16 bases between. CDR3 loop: CASSLASARRYGNTIYF. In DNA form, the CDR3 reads TGTGCCAGCAGCTTGGCCAGCGCCCGAAGATATGGAAACACCATATATTTT.

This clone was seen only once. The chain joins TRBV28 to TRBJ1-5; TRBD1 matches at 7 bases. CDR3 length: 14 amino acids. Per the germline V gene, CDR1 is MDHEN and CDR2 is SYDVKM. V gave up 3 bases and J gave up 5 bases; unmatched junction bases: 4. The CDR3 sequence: CASSLPGTDQPQHF. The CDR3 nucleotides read TGTGCCAGCAGTTTGCCTGGGACAGATCAGCCCCAGCATTTT.

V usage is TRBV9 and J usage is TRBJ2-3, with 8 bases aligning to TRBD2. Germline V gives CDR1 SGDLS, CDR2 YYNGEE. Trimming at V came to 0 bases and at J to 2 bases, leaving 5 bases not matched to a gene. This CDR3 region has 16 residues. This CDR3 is CASSVVLAGTTDTQYF. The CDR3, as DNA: TGTGCCAGCAGCGTAGTGTTAGCGGGAACCACAGATACGCAGTATTTT.

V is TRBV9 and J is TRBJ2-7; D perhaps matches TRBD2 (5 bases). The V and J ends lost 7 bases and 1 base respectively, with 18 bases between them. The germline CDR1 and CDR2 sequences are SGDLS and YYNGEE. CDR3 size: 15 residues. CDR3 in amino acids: CASSPSLGVSYEQYF. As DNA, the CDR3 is TGTGCCAGCTCCCCGAGCTTGGGAGTTTCCTACGAGCAGTACTTC.

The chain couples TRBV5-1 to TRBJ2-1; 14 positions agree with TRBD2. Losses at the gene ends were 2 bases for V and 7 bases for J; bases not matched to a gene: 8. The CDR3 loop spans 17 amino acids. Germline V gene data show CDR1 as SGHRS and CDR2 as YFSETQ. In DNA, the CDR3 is TGCGCCAGCAGCTTTAGACTAGCGGGAGGGCCTCGAAATGAGCAGTTCTTC. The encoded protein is CASSFRLAGGPRNEQFF.

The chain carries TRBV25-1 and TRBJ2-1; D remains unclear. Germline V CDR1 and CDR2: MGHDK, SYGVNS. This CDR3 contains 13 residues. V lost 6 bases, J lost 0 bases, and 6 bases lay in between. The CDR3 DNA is TGTGCCAGCAGCCGGATCTCCTACAATGAGCAGTTCTTC. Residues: CASSRISYNEQFF.

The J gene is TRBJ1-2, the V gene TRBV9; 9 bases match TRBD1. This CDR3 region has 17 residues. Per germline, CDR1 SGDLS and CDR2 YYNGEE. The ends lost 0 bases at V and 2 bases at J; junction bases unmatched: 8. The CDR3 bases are TGTGCCAGCAGCGTAGGTTCTCTTGGGACAGGGAACTATGGCTACACCTTC. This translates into CASSVGSLGTGNYGYTF.

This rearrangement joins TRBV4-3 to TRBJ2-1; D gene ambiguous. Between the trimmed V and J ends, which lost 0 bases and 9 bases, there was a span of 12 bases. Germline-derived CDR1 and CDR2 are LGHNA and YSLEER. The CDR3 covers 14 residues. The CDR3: CASSQDYPALEQFF. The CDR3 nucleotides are TGCGCCAGCAGCCAAGATTATCCAGCTCTTGAGCAGTTCTTC.

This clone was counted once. As DNA, the CDR3 is TGTGCCAGCAGTTATGTGAGGGCTGGTGAGCAGTTCTTC. It translates to CASSYVRAGEQFF. V and J are TRBV28 and TRBJ2-1, with D maybe TRBD2 (5 bases). Germline V gene data show CDR1 as MDHEN and CDR2 as SYDVKM. Trimming removed 4 bases at V and 9 bases at J, with 13 bases between. The CDR3 runs 13 residues.

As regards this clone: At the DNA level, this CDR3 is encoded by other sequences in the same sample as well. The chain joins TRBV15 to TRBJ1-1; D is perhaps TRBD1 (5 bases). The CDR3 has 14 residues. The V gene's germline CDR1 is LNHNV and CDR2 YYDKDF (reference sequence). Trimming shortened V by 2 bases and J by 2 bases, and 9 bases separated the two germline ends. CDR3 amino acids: CATSRRGGNTEAFF. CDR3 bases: TGTGCCACCAGCAGACGGGGGGGAAACACTGAAGCTTTCTTT.

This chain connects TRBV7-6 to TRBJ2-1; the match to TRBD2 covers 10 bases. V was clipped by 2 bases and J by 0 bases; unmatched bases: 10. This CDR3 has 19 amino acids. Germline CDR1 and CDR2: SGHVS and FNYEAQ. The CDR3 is CASSLLVGLASRSYNEQFF. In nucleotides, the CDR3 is TGTGCCAGCAGCTTATTAGTGGGACTAGCGTCCCGCTCCTACAATGAGCAGTTCTTC.